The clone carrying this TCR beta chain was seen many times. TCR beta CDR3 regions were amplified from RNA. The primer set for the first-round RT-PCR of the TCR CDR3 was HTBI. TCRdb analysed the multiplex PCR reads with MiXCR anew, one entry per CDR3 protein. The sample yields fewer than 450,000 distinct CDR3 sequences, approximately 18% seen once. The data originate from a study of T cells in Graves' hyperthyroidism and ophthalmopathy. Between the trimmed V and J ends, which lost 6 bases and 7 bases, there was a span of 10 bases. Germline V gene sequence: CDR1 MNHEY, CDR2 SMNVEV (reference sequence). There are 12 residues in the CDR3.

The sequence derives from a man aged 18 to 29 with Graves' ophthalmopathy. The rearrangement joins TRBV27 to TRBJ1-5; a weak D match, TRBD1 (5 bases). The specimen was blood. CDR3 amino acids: CASRRGEQPQHF. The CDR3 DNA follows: TGTGCCAGCAGGAGAGGGGAGCAGCCCCAGCATTTT.